The 19 T cell receptor beta chains below were found in one sample sequenced in a study of response to subunit inactivated influenza vaccine. In TCRdb, the RT-PCR reads were re-called with MiXCR into one record per CDR3 protein. The sample consists of hundreds of thousands of distinct CDR3 sequences, about 14% of them appearing once. The source material was PBMCs from blood, sampled 14 days before vaccination. The receptors were gathered from a man between 50 and 59 years old who received an inactivated influenza vaccine.

V usage is TRBV29-1 and J usage is TRBJ2-7; 8 nucleotides match TRBD1. CDR1 and CDR2 from the germline V gene are SQVTM and ANQGSEA. J lost 0 bases, V lost 8 bases, and 6 bases had no gene match. This CDR3 is 13 amino acids long. As DNA, the CDR3 is TGCAGCACAAGGGACAGGAGCTCCTACGAGCAGTACTTC. Translated: CSTRDRSSYEQYF.

This clonotype was seen at least ten times. V gene TRBV27 combines with J gene TRBJ2-1, with 9 bases lining up with TRBD2. Trimming removed 3 bases from V and 7 bases from J; junction bases left unmatched: 7. Germline lookup yields CDR1 MNHEY and CDR2 SMNVEV (reference sequence). The CDR3 contains 15 residues. CDR3 DNA sequence: TGTGCCAGCAGTTTTCCGGGACTAGCTGTTAATGAGCAGTTCTTC. This gives the protein CASSFPGLAVNEQFF.

This clonotype was seen a handful of times. The chain has TRBV5-1 and TRBJ1-2; the D gene is possibly TRBD1 (6 bases). The V end was cut by 4 bases, the J end by 6 bases, with 13 bases between. Germline values: CDR1 SGHRS, CDR2 YFSETQ. This CDR3 is 13 amino acids long. The CDR3 loop reads CASSNQGTDGYTF. CDR3 DNA sequence: TGCGCCAGCAGCAACCAGGGGACCGATGGCTACACCTTC.

This clonotype appeared a few times. The rearrangement joins TRBV20-1 to TRBJ2-1; TRBD1 matches at 9 bases. The germline CDR1 and CDR2 sequences are DFQATT and SNEGSKA (reference sequence). The CDR3 consists of 15 residues. The J segment lost 5 bases and the V segment lost 5 bases, leaving 10 bases of the junction unmatched. In nucleotides, the CDR3 is TGCAGTGCTCATAAACAGGGGGCCGGCAACAATGAGCAGTTCTTC. Amino acids: CSAHKQGAGNNEQFF.

The V call is TRBV18, the J call TRBJ2-1; 8 positions agree with TRBD2. The germline CDR1 and CDR2 sequences are KGHSH and LQKENI. After removal of 1 base from V and 5 bases from J, the junction contained 4 bases not matched to a gene. This CDR3 is 15 amino acids long. The CDR3 loop reads CASSPRSGGDNEQFF. CDR3 bases: TGTGCCAGCTCACCACGCAGCGGGGGAGACAATGAGCAGTTCTTC.

This clonotype was found a few times. The CDR3 DNA reads as TGTGCCAGCACCGTGACGGCGGGCACGCAGTATTTT. Its protein product is CASTVTAGTQYF. The chain recombines TRBV7-9 with TRBJ2-3; a weak D match, TRBD2 (5 bases). Per the germline V gene, CDR1 is SEHNR and CDR2 is FQNEAQ (reference sequence). CDR3 length: 12 residues. V lost 7 bases and J lost 9, with 14 bases in between. The variable domain in full, completed from reference TRBV7-9 and TRBJ2-3, reads DTGVSQNPRHKITKRGQNVTFRCDPISEHNRLYWYRQTLGQGPEFLTYFQNEAQLEKSRLLSDRFSAERPKGSFSTLEIQRTEQGDSAMYLCASTVTAGTQYFGPGTRLTVL.

The CDR3 sequence is CATSDWRDNEQFF. CDR3 DNA sequence: TGTGCCACCAGTGATTGGCGGGACAATGAGCAGTTCTTC. The J gene is TRBJ2-1, the V gene TRBV24-1; D perhaps matches TRBD2 (5 bases). V shed 2 bases and J shed 5 bases, with 6 bases lying between them. Germline V CDR1 and CDR2: KGHDR, SFDVKD. This CDR3 has 13 residues.

V is TRBV5-1 and J is TRBJ2-7, with 10 bases identical to TRBD1. The CDR3 is made up of 15 amino acids. Germline assignment: CDR1 SGHRS and CDR2 YFSETQ. Unmatched junction bases numbered 6, after V lost 4 bases and J lost 2 bases. CDR3 sequence reads: CASSQGQGSPYEQYF. Here the CDR3 DNA reads TGCGCCAGCAGCCAGGGACAGGGGAGCCCCTACGAGCAGTACTTC.

This clonotype appeared a few times. This chain connects TRBV7-9 to TRBJ1-2; D not resolved. The length of the CDR3 is 13 residues. Per the germline V gene, CDR1 is SEHNR and CDR2 is FQNEAQ (reference sequence). V dropped 1 base and J dropped 5 bases, with 8 bases sitting between them. The CDR3, as DNA: TGTGCCAGCAGCTTAGGCAGTAAATATGGCTACACCTTC. Translation gives CASSLGSKYGYTF.

This clonotype was seen ten or more times. The CDR3 sequence: CASSATSGTYEQYF. For the CDR3, the DNA is TGCGCCAGCAGCGCCACTAGCGGAACCTACGAGCAGTACTTC. The chain recombines TRBV5-1 with TRBJ2-7; TRBD2 matches at 8 bases. CDR3 length equals 14 residues. With 4 bases clipped from V and 2 bases from J, the junction kept 5 bases outside the gene matches. The V gene's germline CDR1 is SGHRS and CDR2 YFSETQ.

The chain couples TRBV28 to TRBJ1-5; TRBD1 is a possible D gene (6 bases). The CDR3 covers 15 residues. Trimming removed 6 bases from V and 2 bases from J, with 14 bases in between. Per germline, CDR1 MDHEN and CDR2 SYDVKM. The CDR3 region has the DNA TGTGCCAGCAGAAAACGGAGACAGGGCAATCAGCCCCAGCATTTT. Translated: CASRKRRQGNQPQHF.

The gene calls are TRBV20-1 and TRBJ1-2, with D tentatively TRBD1 (6 bases). Germline CDR1 DFQATT, CDR2 SNEGSKA (reference sequence). The CDR3 is 13 amino acids. The V gene lost 6 bases and the J gene lost 5 bases, with 16 bases spanning the gap. The CDR3 region is CSARGALQYGYTF. CDR3 nucleotides: TGCAGTGCGAGGGGGGCGCTCCAATATGGCTACACCTTC.

The V gene is TRBV6-2 or TRBV6-3, the J gene TRBJ2-7, with a tentative D call TRBD2 (6 bases). The CDR3 contains 15 residues. Trimming took 0 bases from V and 6 from J, leaving 15 bases between them. The germline CDR1 and CDR2 sequences are MNHEY and SVGEGT. CDR3 nucleotide sequence: TGTGCCAGCAGTTACTCGGTAGCGGTTCTCGGCGAGCAGTACTTC. Its protein is CASSYSVAVLGEQYF.

This clonotype has a handful of counts. V is TRBV12-3 or TRBV12-4 and J is TRBJ2-7, with 11 bases matching TRBD2. V trimming: 5 bases; J trimming: 5 bases; junction bases outside the gene matches: 8. CDR3 length: 15 residues. This CDR3 reads CASSPLAGGSHEQYF. Written as DNA, the CDR3 is TGTGCCAGCAGTCCTCTAGCGGGAGGTTCCCACGAGCAGTACTTC.

This clonotype turned up a few times. The chain carries TRBV7-2 and TRBJ1-1; D gene uncertain. The CDR3 covers 15 residues. Per germline, CDR1 SGHTA and CDR2 FQGNSA. Trimming took off 1 base at V and 0 bases at J, with 9 bases between the two ends. The CDR3 protein is CASSLVGELNTEAFF. The CDR3 DNA follows: TGTGCCAGCAGCTTAGTGGGCGAGCTGAACACTGAAGCTTTCTTT.

The sample holds a few counts of this clonotype. This chain uses TRBV27 with TRBJ2-7, with D perhaps TRBD1 (7 bases). The CDR3 sequence is 18 residues long. Trimming took 2 bases from V and 0 from J, leaving 20 bases between them. From germline, CDR1 is MNHEY and CDR2 SMNVEV (reference sequence). CDR3 DNA: TGTGCCAGCAGTTTAAAGGGGATGACAGGGACTTTCTCCTACGAGCAGTACTTC. Translation gives CASSLKGMTGTFSYEQYF.

The chain uses TRBV9 and TRBJ2-1; 14 nucleotides agree with TRBD2. There are 17 residues in the CDR3. CDR1 SGDLS and CDR2 YYNGEE come from the germline V gene. Losses at the gene ends were 0 bases for V and 12 bases for J; bases not matched to a gene: 11. The CDR3 nucleotides are TGTGCCAGCAGCGTAGCCGGGACTAGCGGGGGCTTCTCAGGGCAGTTCTTC. Its translation is CASSVAGTSGGFSGQFF.

The rearrangement links TRBV10-3 to TRBJ2-7; TRBD1 agrees at 11 bases. V shed 4 bases and J 3 bases; nucleotides not matched to a gene: 5. This CDR3 spans 15 amino acids. CDR1 is ENHRY and CDR2 is SYGVKD in the germline V gene. CDR3 amino acids: CAISGGTGGFYEQYF. The CDR3 nucleotides are TGTGCCATCAGTGGCGGGACAGGGGGGTTCTACGAGCAGTACTTC.

The DNA of the CDR3 is TGCGCCAGCAGCCAAGATCAGGCTGGCGGGAGGGCCCCCTTGCAGTTCTTC. As protein: CASSQDQAGGRAPLQFF. The chain is built from TRBV4-3 and TRBJ2-1; 9 bases are a match to TRBD2. CDR3 size: 17 residues. Trimming took 0 bases from V and 12 from J; bases not matched to a gene: 15. The germline V gene encodes CDR1 LGHNA and CDR2 YSLEER.